This T cell receptor beta chain was found in a study of radiation and T cells in renal cell carcinoma. Across the whole study: Nephrectomy followed 15 Gy stereotactic body radiation by 4 weeks. The study's findings and limits: In blood, top tumor clones expanded by 2 weeks, shrinking by 4.

Notes on this clone: Its antigen is as yet unknown. This sample includes further DNA sequences coding for the same CDR3.

The CDR3 sequence is 14 residues long. Germline V CDR1 and CDR2: MGHRA, YSYEKL. V was pared by 0 bases and J by 4 bases, with 9 bases between. The repertoire was sequenced with immunoSEQ multiplex PCR; TCRdb's copy has only in-frame clones and lacks some. The table records roughly 120,000 clones, 82% of them present only once. Time point given: baseline pretreatment blood. Regarding treatment: 15 Gy SBRT to primary tumor, nephrectomy 4 weeks later. After SBRT, blood was collected at 2 and 4 weeks, plus baseline. This renal cell carcinoma was of the clear cell type. The chain carries TRBV4-1 and TRBJ1-2, with D uncertain. This TCR came from a woman aged 55-75 years with renal cell carcinoma. The starting material was blood, obtained from a patient whose treatment included radiotherapy and nephrectomy. The CDR3 here is CASSQEGAGYGYTF. The CDR3 DNA reads as TGCGCCAGCAGCCAAGAAGGAGCGGGCTATGGCTACACCTTC.